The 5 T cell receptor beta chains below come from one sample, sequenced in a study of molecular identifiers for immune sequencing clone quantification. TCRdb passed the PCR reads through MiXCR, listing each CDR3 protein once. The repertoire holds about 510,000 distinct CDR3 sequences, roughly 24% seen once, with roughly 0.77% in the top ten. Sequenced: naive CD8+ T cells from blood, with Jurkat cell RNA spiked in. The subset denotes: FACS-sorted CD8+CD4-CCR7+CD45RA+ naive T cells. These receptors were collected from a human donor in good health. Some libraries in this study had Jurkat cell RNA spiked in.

This chain's CDR3 is CASSIRASSYEQYF. CDR3 in DNA: TGTGCCAGTAGTATTCGGGCCAGCTCCTACGAGCAGTACTTC. The J gene is TRBJ2-7, the V gene TRBV19; no definite D call. The CDR3 runs to 14 residues. V lost 3 bases, J lost 0 bases, and 9 bases lay in between. Germline CDR1 and CDR2: LNHDA and SQIVND (reference sequence).

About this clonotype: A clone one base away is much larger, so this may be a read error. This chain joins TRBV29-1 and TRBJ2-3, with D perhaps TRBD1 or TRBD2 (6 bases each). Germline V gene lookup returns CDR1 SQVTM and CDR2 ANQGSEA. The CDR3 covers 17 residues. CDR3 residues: CSVDTQGGGFSTGTQYF. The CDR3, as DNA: TGCAGCGTTGATACGCAAGGAGGGGGGTTTAGCACAGGTACGCAGTATTTT.

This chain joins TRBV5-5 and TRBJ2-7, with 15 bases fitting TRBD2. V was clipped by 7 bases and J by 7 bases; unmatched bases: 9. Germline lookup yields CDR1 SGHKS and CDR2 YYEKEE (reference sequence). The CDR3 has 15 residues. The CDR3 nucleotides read TGTGCCAGCTTCGGACTAGCGGGAGGGCCTGGGGAGCAGTACTTC. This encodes CASFGLAGGPGEQYF.

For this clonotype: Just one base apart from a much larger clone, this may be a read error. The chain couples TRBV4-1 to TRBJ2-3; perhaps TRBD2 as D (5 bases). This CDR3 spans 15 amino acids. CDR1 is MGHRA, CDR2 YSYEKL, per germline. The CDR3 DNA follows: TGCGCCAGCCGCCAAGTGGACTCCGTAGCGAAGCCGCAGTATTTT. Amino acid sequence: CASRQVDSVAKPQYF.

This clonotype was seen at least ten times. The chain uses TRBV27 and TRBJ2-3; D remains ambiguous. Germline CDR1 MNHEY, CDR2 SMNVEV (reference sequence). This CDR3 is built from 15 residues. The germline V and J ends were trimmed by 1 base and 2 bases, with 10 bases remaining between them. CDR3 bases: TGTGCCAGCAGTTTATTTGGGCGTACCACAGATACGCAGTATTTT. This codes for CASSLFGRTTDTQYF.